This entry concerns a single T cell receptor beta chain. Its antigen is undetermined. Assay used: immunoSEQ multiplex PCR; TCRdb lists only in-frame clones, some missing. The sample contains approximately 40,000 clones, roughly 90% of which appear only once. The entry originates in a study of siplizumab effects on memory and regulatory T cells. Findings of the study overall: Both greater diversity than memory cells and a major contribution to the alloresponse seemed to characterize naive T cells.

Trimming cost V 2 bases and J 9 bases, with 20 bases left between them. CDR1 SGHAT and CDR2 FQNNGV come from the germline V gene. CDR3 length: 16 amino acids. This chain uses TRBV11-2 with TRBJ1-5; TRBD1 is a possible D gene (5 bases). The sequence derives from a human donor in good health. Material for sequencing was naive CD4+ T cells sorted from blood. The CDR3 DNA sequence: TGTGCCAGCAGCTTATCCCGGGACCAGGGTGTTGCGCCCCAGCATTTT. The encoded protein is CASSLSRDQGVAPQHF.